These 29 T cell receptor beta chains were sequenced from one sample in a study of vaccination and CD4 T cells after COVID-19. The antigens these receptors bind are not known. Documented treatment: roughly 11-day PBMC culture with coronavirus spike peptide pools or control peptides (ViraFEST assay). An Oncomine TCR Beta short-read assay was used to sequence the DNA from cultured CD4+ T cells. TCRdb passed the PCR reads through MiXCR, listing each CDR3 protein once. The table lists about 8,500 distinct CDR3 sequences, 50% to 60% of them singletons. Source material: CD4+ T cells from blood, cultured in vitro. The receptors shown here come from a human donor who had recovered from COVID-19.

This CDR3 reads CATGGPQETQYF. CDR3 nucleotide sequence: TGTGCCACCGGGGGACCCCAAGAGACCCAGTACTTC. The rearrangement uses TRBV24-1 and TRBJ2-5; D is tentatively TRBD1 or TRBD2 (5 bases each). Germline lookup yields CDR1 KGHDR and CDR2 SFDVKD. Deletions cut 9 bases from V and 1 base from J, with 8 bases between. The CDR3 loop spans 12 amino acids.

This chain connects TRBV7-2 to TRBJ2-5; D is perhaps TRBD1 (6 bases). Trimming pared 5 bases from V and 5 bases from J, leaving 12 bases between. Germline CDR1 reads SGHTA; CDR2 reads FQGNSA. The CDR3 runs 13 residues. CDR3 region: CASSLRGRETQYF. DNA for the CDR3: TGTGCCAGCAGCCTCAGGGGACGGGAGACCCAGTACTTC.

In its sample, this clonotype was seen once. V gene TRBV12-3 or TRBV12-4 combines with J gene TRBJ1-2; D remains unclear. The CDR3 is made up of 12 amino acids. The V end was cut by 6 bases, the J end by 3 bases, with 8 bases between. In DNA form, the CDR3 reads TGTGCCAGCAGCCGCCAGGACTATGGCTACACCTTC. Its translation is CASSRQDYGYTF.

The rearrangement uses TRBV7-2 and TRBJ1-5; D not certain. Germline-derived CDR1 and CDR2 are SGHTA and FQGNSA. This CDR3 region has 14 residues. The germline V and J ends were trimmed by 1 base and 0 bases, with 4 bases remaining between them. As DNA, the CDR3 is TGTGCCAGCAGCTTAGTGAATAGCAATCAGCCCCAGCATTTT. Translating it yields CASSLVNSNQPQHF.

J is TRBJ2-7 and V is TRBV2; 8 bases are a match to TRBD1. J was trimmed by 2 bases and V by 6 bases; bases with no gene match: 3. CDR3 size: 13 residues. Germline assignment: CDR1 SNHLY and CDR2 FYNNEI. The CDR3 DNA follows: TGTGCCAGCAGGCCGGACAGGGCCTACGAGCAGTACTTC. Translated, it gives CASRPDRAYEQYF.

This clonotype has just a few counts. The CDR3 DNA sequence: TGCGCCAGCAGCATAGGACAGGGGGCAAACTATGGCTACACCTTC. Translation gives CASSIGQGANYGYTF. The chain joins TRBV5-1 to TRBJ1-2, with 11 bases matching TRBD1. The CDR3 has 15 amino acids. The V segment lost 4 bases and the J segment 2 bases; nucleotides outside the gene matches: 4. Germline V CDR1 and CDR2: SGHRS, YFSETQ.

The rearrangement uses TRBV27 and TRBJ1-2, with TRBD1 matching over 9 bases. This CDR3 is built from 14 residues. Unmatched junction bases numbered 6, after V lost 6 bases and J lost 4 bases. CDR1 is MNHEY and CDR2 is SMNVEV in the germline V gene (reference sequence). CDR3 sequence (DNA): TGTGCCAGCAGCCCACAGGGGGCTGGCTATGGCTACACCTTC. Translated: CASSPQGAGYGYTF.

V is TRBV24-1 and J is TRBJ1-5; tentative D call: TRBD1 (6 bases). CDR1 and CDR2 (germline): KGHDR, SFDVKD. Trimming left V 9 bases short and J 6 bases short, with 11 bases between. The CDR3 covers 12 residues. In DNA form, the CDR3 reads TGTGCCACCGGTCAGGGGTTTCAGCCCCAGCATTTT. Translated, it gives CATGQGFQPQHF.

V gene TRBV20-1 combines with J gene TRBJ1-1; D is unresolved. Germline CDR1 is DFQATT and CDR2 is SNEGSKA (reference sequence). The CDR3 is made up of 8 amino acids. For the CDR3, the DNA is TGCAGGCCGGGTGAAGCTTTCTTT. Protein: CRPGEAFF.

The CDR3 sequence is CASLARHEQYF. The CDR3 DNA reads TGTGCCAGCCTGGCTCGGCACGAGCAGTACTTC. V usage is TRBV6-1 and J usage is TRBJ2-7; D is uncertain. There are 11 residues in the CDR3. CDR1 MNHNS and CDR2 SASEGT come from the germline V gene. The V gene lost 8 bases and the J gene lost 5 bases, with 10 bases spanning the gap.

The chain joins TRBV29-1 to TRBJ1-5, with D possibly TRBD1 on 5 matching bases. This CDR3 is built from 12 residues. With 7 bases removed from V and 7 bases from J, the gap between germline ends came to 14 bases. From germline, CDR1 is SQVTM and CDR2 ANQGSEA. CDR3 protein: CSALFGGQPQHF. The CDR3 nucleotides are TGCAGCGCCCTATTTGGGGGACAGCCCCAGCATTTT. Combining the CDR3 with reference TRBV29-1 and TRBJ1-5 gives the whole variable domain SAVISQKPSRDICQRGTSLTIQCQVDSQVTMMFWYRQQPGQSLTLIATANQGSEATYESGFVIDKFPISRPNLTFSTLTVSNMSPEDSSIYLCSALFGGQPQHFGDGTRLSIL.

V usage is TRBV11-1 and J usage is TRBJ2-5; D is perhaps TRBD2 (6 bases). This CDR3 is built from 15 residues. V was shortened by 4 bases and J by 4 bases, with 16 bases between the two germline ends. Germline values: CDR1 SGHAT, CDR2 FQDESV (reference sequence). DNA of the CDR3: TGTGCCAGCAGCTGGGGACTGGTCCTACCAGAGACCCAGTACTTC. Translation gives CASSWGLVLPETQYF.

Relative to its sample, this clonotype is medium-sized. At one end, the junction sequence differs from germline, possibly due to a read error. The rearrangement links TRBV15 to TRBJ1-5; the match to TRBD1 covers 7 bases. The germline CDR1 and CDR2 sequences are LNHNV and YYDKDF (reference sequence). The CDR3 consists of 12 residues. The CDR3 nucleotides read TGTGCCACCAGCGGTGTCGACAGGGATTCCCACTTT. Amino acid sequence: CATSGVDRDSHF.

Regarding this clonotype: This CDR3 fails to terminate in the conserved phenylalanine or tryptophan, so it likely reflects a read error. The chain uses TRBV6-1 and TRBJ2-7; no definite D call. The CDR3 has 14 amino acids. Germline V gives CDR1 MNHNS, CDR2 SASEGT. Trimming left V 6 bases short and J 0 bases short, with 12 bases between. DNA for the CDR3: TGTGCCAGCAGGGCCGGACGCCTCTCCTACGAGCAGTACCTC. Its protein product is CASRAGRLSYEQYL.

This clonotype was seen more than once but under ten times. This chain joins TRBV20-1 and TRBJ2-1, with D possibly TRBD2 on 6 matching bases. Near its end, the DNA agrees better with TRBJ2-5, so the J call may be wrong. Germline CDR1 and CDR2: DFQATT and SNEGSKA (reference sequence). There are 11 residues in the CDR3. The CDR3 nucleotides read TGCACCGCAGGAGGGTCGGAGACCCAGTACTTC. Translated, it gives CTAGGSETQYF.

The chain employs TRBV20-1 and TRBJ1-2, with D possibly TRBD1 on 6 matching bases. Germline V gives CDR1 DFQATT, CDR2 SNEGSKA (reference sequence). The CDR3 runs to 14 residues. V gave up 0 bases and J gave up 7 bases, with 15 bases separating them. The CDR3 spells CSARDDTGLGGYTF. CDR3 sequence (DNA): TGCAGTGCTAGAGACGATACAGGGTTGGGTGGCTACACCTTC.

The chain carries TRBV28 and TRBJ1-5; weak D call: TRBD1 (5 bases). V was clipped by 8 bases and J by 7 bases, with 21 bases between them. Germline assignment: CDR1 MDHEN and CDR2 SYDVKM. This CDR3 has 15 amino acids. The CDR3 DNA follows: TGTGCCAGCGGATCCGGGACGAAGGGGAGACAGCCCCAGCATTTT. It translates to CASGSGTKGRQPQHF.

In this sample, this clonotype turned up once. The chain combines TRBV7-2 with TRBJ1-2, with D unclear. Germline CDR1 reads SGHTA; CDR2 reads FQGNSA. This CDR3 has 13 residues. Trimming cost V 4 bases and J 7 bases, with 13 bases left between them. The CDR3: CASSSGQFVGYTF. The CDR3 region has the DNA TGTGCCAGCAGCTCCGGGCAGTTTGTTGGCTACACCTTC. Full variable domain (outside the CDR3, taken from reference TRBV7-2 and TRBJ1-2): GAGVSQSPSNKVTEKGKDVELRCDPISGHTALYWYRQSLGQGLEFLIYFQGNSAPDKSGLPSDRFSAERTGGSVSTLTIQRTQQEDSAVYLCASSSGQFVGYTFGSGTRLTVV.

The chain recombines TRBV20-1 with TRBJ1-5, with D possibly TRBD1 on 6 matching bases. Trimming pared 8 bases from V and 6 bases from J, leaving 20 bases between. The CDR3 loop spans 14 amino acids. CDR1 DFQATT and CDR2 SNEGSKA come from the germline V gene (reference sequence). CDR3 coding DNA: TGCAGTAACGGCGGGGGGGCGGCAGGTCAGCCCCAGCATTTT. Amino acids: CSNGGGAAGQPQHF.

This chain's CDR3 is CSAYLEVGTQYF. The CDR3 DNA reads TGCAGTGCTTATCTAGAAGTAGGGACCCAGTACTTC. This chain connects TRBV20-1 to TRBJ2-5; D unclear. Trimming removed 5 bases at V and 7 bases at J, with 14 bases between. The CDR3 extends over 12 amino acids. Germline V gene lookup returns CDR1 DFQATT and CDR2 SNEGSKA (reference sequence).

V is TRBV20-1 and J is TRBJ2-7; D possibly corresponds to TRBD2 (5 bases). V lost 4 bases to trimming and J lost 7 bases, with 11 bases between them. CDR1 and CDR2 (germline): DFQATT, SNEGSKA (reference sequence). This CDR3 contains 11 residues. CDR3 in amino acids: CSATFSGEQYF. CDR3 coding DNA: TGCAGTGCTACGTTTTCGGGGGAGCAGTACTTC.

The CDR3 bases are TGTGCCAGTGGAGGGGGCGCGACACAGCCCCAGCATTTT. Protein product: CASGGGATQPQHF. This chain connects TRBV28 to TRBJ1-5; 7 positions match TRBD1. Trimming at V came to 9 bases and at J to 7 bases, leaving 9 bases not matched to a gene. CDR1 is MDHEN and CDR2 is SYDVKM in the germline V gene. CDR3 size: 13 residues. The full variable domain, completed using reference TRBV28 and TRBJ1-5, is DVKVTQSSRYLVKRTGEKVFLECVQDMDHENMFWYRQDPGLGLRLIYFSYDVKMKEKGDIPEGYSVSREKKERFSLILESASTNQTSMYLCASGGGATQPQHFGDGTRLSIL.

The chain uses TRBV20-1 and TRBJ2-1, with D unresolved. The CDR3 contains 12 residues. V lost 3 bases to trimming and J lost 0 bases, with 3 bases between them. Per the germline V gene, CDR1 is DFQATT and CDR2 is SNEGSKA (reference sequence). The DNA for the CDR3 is TGCAGTGCTAGGGGCTCCTACAATGAGCAGTTCTTC. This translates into CSARGSYNEQFF.

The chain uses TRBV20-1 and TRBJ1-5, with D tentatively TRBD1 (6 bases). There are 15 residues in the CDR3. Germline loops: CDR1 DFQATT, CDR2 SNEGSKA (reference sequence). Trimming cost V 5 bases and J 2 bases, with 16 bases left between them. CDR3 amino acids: CSAGTRGARNQPQHF. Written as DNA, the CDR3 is TGCAGTGCTGGAACCCGGGGGGCGCGCAATCAGCCCCAGCATTTT.

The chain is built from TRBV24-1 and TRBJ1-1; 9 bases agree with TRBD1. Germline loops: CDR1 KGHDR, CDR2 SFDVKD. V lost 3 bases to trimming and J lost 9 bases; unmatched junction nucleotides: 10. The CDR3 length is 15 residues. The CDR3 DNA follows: TGTGCCACCAGTGATCGCGGGACAGGGACGACCAAAGCTTTCTTT. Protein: CATSDRGTGTTKAFF.

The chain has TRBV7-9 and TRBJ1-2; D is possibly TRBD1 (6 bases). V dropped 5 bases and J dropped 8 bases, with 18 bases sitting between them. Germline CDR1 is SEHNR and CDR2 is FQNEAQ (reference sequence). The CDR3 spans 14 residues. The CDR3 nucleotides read TGTGCCAGCAGCGCGGGACACGTCCCTAGCGGCTACACCTTC. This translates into CASSAGHVPSGYTF.

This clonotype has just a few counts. CDR3 in amino acids: CATSRAQPQPQHF. CDR3 DNA: TGTGCCACCAGCAGAGCACAACCTCAGCCCCAGCATTTT. The rearrangement joins TRBV15 to TRBJ1-5; no clear D. The ends were cut back, 1 base at V and 6 bases at J, with 7 bases in the middle. Germline V gene data show CDR1 as LNHNV and CDR2 as YYDKDF (reference sequence). The CDR3 is 13 residues long.

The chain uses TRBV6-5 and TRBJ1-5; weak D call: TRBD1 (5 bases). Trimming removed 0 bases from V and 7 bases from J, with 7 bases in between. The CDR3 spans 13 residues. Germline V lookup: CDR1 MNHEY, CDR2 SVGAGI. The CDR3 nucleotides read TGTGCCAGCAGTTACTCGAACAGGCAGCCCCAGCATTTT. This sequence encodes CASSYSNRQPQHF.

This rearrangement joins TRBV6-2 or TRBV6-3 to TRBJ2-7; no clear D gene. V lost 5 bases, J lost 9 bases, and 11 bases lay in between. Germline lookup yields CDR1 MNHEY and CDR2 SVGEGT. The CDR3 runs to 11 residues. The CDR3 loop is CASSVLLRQYF. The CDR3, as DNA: TGTGCCAGCAGTGTCCTTTTGAGGCAGTACTTC.